This T cell receptor (beta chain) was found in a study of T cell responses to AZD1222 COVID-19 vaccine. Looking at the study overall: Second-dose schedules of about 4 or about 12 weeks were combined.

The length of the CDR3 is 16 residues. Germline V gene sequence: CDR1 MNHEY, CDR2 SVGAGI. The V and J ends lost 0 bases and 2 bases, in that order; junction bases with no gene match: 5. Study outcomes and limitations: Nearly half of spike-specific TCRs reportedly target unmutated variant regions. Donors were chiefly white British, with a greater number of females, and clonal diversity was perhaps underestimated. Increases in Spike-specific TCR breadth and depth were seen after two AZD1222 doses.

This table comes from immunoSEQ multiplex PCR, and its TCRdb copy is limited to in-frame clones, with some not included. Of tens of thousands of clones in the sample, around 80% were seen once. This clone appeared once. What it binds is unknown. The sequence derives from an adult in good health. The chain couples TRBV6-5 to TRBJ1-2, with 8 nucleotides matching TRBD1. Material: peripheral blood, obtained on day 0 of AZD1222 vaccination. CDR3 nucleotide sequence: TGTGCCAGCAGTTACTCTCCACGACAGGGGAACTATGGCTACACCTTC. Translated, it gives CASSYSPRQGNYGYTF.